This record looks at one T cell receptor (beta chain) sequence and its context. Its matching antigen is unknown. This sample is part of a study of monozygotic twins with inflammatory bowel disease. In germline, CDR1 is SSHAT, CDR2 FNYEAQ (reference sequence). The CDR3 runs 15 residues. Study-wide points: IBD patients, compared with healthy twins, shared fewer clonotypes with others (especially with disease activity).

For each CDR3 protein, TCRdb gives one entry from its re-call of the 5' RACE reads, without DNA. The sample is made up of 420,000 or so distinct CDR3 sequences, and the top ten hold around 2.4% of it. This TCR was recovered from a human donor with ulcerative colitis or Crohn's disease, or a healthy co-twin of an affected twin (not recorded which). The sample comprised blood. The chain combines TRBV7-7 with TRBJ2-5; TCRdb indicates TRBD2, and absent DNA this call remains unverified. The CDR3 spells CASSLLPSGMETQYF.